Given below is one T cell receptor (beta chain) in context. Its antigen is still unknown. Donors were drawn from the roughly 130-subject validation cohort, separate from the approximately 620-subject first cohort. The data are from a study of cytomegalovirus exposure and HLA in healthy donors. General study findings and limits: Among TCR beta chains, those listed as cytomegalovirus-associated numbered over 150. Rare sequences made up most TCRs, while some public TCRs were found in many donors.

CDR3 length: 15 amino acids. The V and J ends lost 5 bases and 4 bases respectively, with 17 bases between them. Germline V lookup: CDR1 MDHEN, CDR2 SYDVKM. Repertoires were generated with immunoSEQ multiplex PCR, while TCRdb's copy carries only in-frame clones and drops some. The table has 130,000 or so clones, 85% to 90% seen once. The chain joins TRBV28 to TRBJ1-1, with D possibly being TRBD1 (6 bases). Material: PBMCs. The receptor comes from a man aged 25-45 years in good health and CMV-seronegative. The CDR3 loop reads CASSPYGGGGTEAFF. The DNA of the CDR3 is TGTGCCAGCAGTCCATATGGGGGCGGAGGCACTGAAGCTTTCTTT.